A single sample gave rise to the 30 T cell receptor beta chains below, sequenced in a study of CD8+ T cells in alopecia areata. The treatment: oral pan-JAK inhibitor, 5-10 mg twice daily. Once RNA had been extracted, it was reverse transcribed into cDNA to act as the sequencing template. Measured with immunoSEQ multiplex PCR; TCRdb has only the in-frame clones, and not every one. This sample has about 190,000 clones, with roughly three fifths found just once. The starting material was CD4+ T cells sorted from blood, obtained at week 4, from a patient treated with tofacitinib. Source of these receptors: a human donor with alopecia areata.

The chain links TRBV5-6 to TRBJ2-3, with a possible D match to TRBD2 (5 bases). Trimming took off 4 bases at V and 6 bases at J, with 15 bases between the two ends. There are 14 residues in the CDR3. Germline V gene lookup returns CDR1 SGHDT and CDR2 YYEEEE. DNA for the CDR3: TGTGCCAGCAGCCCCTTAGCGTTTTCGGATACGCAGTATTTT. Translated: CASSPLAFSDTQYF. Complete variable domain (other parts from reference TRBV5-6 and TRBJ2-3): DAGVTQSPTHLIKTRGQQVTLRCSPKSGHDTVSWYQQALGQGPQFIFQYYEEEERQRGNFPDRFSGHQFPNYSSELNVNALLLGDSALYLCASSPLAFSDTQYFGPGTRLTVL.

V is TRBV7-6 and J is TRBJ2-3; D assignment may be TRBD1 or TRBD2 (5 bases each). V gave up 4 bases and J gave up 5 bases, with 25 bases separating them. The CDR3 extends over 18 amino acids. The V gene's germline CDR1 is SGHVS and CDR2 FNYEAQ. CDR3 region: CASSSTGSRDGRRDTQYF. The CDR3 nucleotides are TGTGCCAGCAGCTCCACGGGCAGCCGGGACGGACGAAGAGATACGCAGTATTTT.

The chain employs TRBV5-1 and TRBJ2-3; 11 nucleotides align to TRBD2. Per germline, CDR1 SGHRS and CDR2 YFSETQ. CDR3 length: 17 residues. The V segment lost 4 bases and the J segment 4 bases; nucleotides outside the gene matches: 11. This chain's CDR3 is CASSPPSGRPPSDTQYF. CDR3 bases: TGCGCCAGCAGCCCCCCTAGCGGGAGGCCCCCTTCAGATACGCAGTATTTT.

The rearrangement uses TRBV29-1 and TRBJ2-7; 12 bases are a match to TRBD1. The CDR3 has 16 amino acids. V trimming: 4 bases; J trimming: 2 bases; junction bases outside the gene matches: 9. Germline values: CDR1 SQVTM, CDR2 ANQGSEA. CDR3 DNA sequence: TGCAGCGTTGCCCGGGACAGGGGGCGAGTTCCCTACGAGCAGTACTTC. Its translation: CSVARDRGRVPYEQYF.

The DNA for the CDR3 is TGCAGCGTCTCCAAAGGTCGAGGCTACGAGCAGTACTTC. It translates to CSVSKGRGYEQYF. V usage is TRBV29-1 and J usage is TRBJ2-7, with D unresolved. This CDR3 is built from 13 residues. Trimming removed 6 bases from V and 3 bases from J, with 15 bases in between. Germline V gene lookup returns CDR1 SQVTM and CDR2 ANQGSEA.

The table lists this clone with a few counts. CDR3 region: CASSTRLNNNEQFF. The CDR3, as DNA: TGTGCCAGCAGCACCCGACTGAATAACAATGAGCAGTTCTTC. The V gene is TRBV9, the J gene TRBJ2-1; no definite D call. This CDR3 region has 14 residues. Between the trimmed V and J ends, which lost 4 bases and 5 bases, there was a span of 13 bases. CDR1 is SGDLS, CDR2 YYNGEE, per germline.

The J gene is TRBJ2-2, the V gene TRBV7-8; D perhaps matches TRBD1 (6 bases). This CDR3 is built from 15 residues. The V and J ends lost 4 bases and 1 base respectively, with 10 bases between them. Germline loops: CDR1 SGHVS, CDR2 FQNEAQ. The CDR3 spells CASSSTGQNTGELFF. In DNA form, the CDR3 reads TGTGCCAGCAGCTCCACGGGACAGAACACCGGGGAGCTGTTTTTT.

This clone was picked up one time. The rearrangement uses TRBV7-2 and TRBJ2-3, with 8 bases identical to TRBD2. Per the germline V gene, CDR1 is SGHTA and CDR2 is FQGNSA. V dropped 3 bases and J dropped 4; count of bases not matched to a gene: 3. The CDR3 totals 14 residues. CDR3 in amino acids: CASSFGTRADTQYF. CDR3 coding DNA: TGTGCCAGCAGCTTCGGGACTAGGGCAGATACGCAGTATTTT.

The rearrangement links TRBV29-1 to TRBJ2-1, with D perhaps matching TRBD2 (6 bases). V lost 1 base, J lost 5 bases, and 15 bases lay in between. This CDR3 spans 15 amino acids. Germline assignment: CDR1 SQVTM and CDR2 ANQGSEA. CDR3 coding DNA: TGCAGCGTTGAAGGTATGCGGACGGGGGACAATGAGCAGTTCTTC. Amino acid sequence: CSVEGMRTGDNEQFF.

J is TRBJ1-5 and V is TRBV7-8; D is unresolved. The CDR3 spans 13 residues. In germline, CDR1 is SGHVS, CDR2 FQNEAQ. V was trimmed by 5 bases and J by 10 bases, leaving 15 bases between them. The CDR3 spells CASSENPGLPQHF. The CDR3 DNA follows: TGTGCCAGCAGCGAGAACCCGGGTCTTCCCCAGCATTTT.

The rearrangement uses TRBV28 and TRBJ2-7; D gene unclear. The germline V gene has CDR1 MDHEN and CDR2 SYDVKM. The CDR3 is made up of 14 amino acids. Trimming took off 5 bases at V and 1 base at J, with 12 bases between the two ends. CDR3 region: CASSLPGRSYEQYF. The CDR3 nucleotides read TGTGCCAGCAGTCTTCCAGGCAGATCCTACGAGCAGTACTTC.

The chain recombines TRBV5-6 with TRBJ1-1; maybe TRBD1 (5 bases). V lost 3 bases and J lost 1, with 10 bases in between. The germline V gene encodes CDR1 SGHDT and CDR2 YYEEEE. The CDR3 runs 14 residues. The CDR3 region has the DNA TGTGCCAGCAGCTGGGGGACGGAGAACACTGAAGCTTTCTTT. It translates to CASSWGTENTEAFF.

The CDR3 is CAWATGISNQPQHF. CDR3 in DNA: TGTGCCTGGGCCACAGGGATTAGCAATCAGCCCCAGCATTTT. This rearrangement joins TRBV30 to TRBJ1-5; TRBD1 might be the D (6 bases). CDR3 length: 14 amino acids. Germline CDR1 and CDR2: GTSNPN and SVGIG (reference sequence). Trimming took 5 bases from V and 0 from J, leaving 11 bases between them.

The chain links TRBV30 to TRBJ2-1; 7 bases are a match to TRBD2. The CDR3 totals 16 residues. Trimming cost V 0 bases and J 5 bases; bases outside gene matches: 10. Germline CDR1 is GTSNPN and CDR2 is SVGIG (reference sequence). This CDR3 is CAWSVPGEGWNNEQFF. CDR3 sequence (DNA): TGTGCCTGGAGTGTACCTGGGGAGGGGTGGAACAATGAGCAGTTCTTC.

V usage is TRBV29-1 and J usage is TRBJ2-1; 10 nucleotides match TRBD1. Trimming at V came to 0 bases and at J to 0 bases, leaving 5 bases not matched to a gene. CDR3 length equals 17 residues. Germline V gene data show CDR1 as SQVTM and CDR2 as ANQGSEA. CDR3 loop: CSVEDPGQGSSYNEQFF. In nucleotides, the CDR3 is TGCAGCGTTGAAGATCCGGGACAGGGGAGCTCCTACAATGAGCAGTTCTTC.

This chain uses TRBV10-1 with TRBJ1-2, with D unclear. The germline gives CDR1 WNHNN, CDR2 SYGVQD (reference sequence). The CDR3 covers 13 residues. V dropped 10 bases and J dropped 3 bases, with 15 bases sitting between them. CDR3 sequence: CAIALKIYYGYTF. The CDR3 DNA sequence: TGCGCCATCGCCTTGAAGATCTACTATGGCTACACCTTC.

The V call is TRBV7-2, the J call TRBJ2-5; 14 nucleotides align to TRBD2. CDR1 and CDR2 from the germline V gene are SGHTA and FQGNSA. CDR3 length: 18 residues. The J segment lost 2 bases and the V segment lost 5 bases, leaving 10 bases of the junction unmatched. CDR3 residues: CASSARLAGGPLQETQYF. The CDR3 nucleotides are TGTGCCAGCAGCGCCCGACTAGCGGGAGGGCCCCTGCAAGAGACCCAGTACTTC. Variable domain in full (rest from reference TRBV7-2 and TRBJ2-5): GAGVSQSPSNKVTEKGKDVELRCDPISGHTALYWYRQSLGQGLEFLIYFQGNSAPDKSGLPSDRFSAERTGGSVSTLTIQRTQQEDSAVYLCASSARLAGGPLQETQYFGPGTRLLVL.

The J gene is TRBJ2-7, the V gene TRBV7-2; D is possibly TRBD2 (5 bases). CDR1 is SGHTA and CDR2 is FQGNSA in the germline V gene. The CDR3 spans 13 residues. Trimming pared 4 bases from V and 7 bases from J, leaving 14 bases between. CDR3 coding DNA: TGTGCCAGCAGCTCCTCCGGGAATCGGGAGCAGTACTTC. The encoded protein is CASSSSGNREQYF.

The chain employs TRBV9 and TRBJ1-2; D unresolved. The CDR3 covers 12 residues. Germline CDR1 and CDR2: SGDLS and YYNGEE. V lost 3 bases and J lost 2, with 5 bases in between. CDR3 in amino acids: CASSAGNYGYTF. The CDR3 nucleotides read TGTGCCAGCAGCGCGGGGAACTATGGCTACACCTTC. The variable domain in full, with the rest retrieved from reference TRBV9 and TRBJ1-2, is DSGVTQTPKHLITATGQRVTLRCSPRSGDLSVYWYQQSLDQGLQFLIQYYNGEERAKGNILERFSAQQFPDLHSELNLSSLELGDSALYFCASSAGNYGYTFGSGTRLTVV.

This clone has a count of ten or more. This chain joins TRBV30 and TRBJ1-4; D ambiguous. Germline CDR1 and CDR2: GTSNPN and SVGIG (reference sequence). V dropped 2 bases and J dropped 8 bases, with 6 bases sitting between them. This CDR3 is built from 11 residues. This CDR3 reads CAWSIREKLFF. The CDR3 region has the DNA TGTGCCTGGAGTATCAGAGAAAAACTGTTTTTT.

V gene TRBV4-3 combines with J gene TRBJ2-3, with TRBD1 identical over 10 bases. The CDR3 consists of 15 residues. J lost 3 bases, V lost 2 bases, and 2 bases had no gene match. CDR1 and CDR2 from the germline V gene are LGHNA and YSLEER. The CDR3 reads CASSQPGQGTDTQYF. The CDR3 nucleotides read TGCGCCAGCAGCCAACCGGGACAGGGGACAGATACGCAGTATTTT.

V and J are TRBV6-5 and TRBJ1-4; D is perhaps TRBD1 (6 bases). Germline loops: CDR1 MNHEY, CDR2 SVGAGI. The CDR3 extends over 12 amino acids. V was clipped by 2 bases and J by 14 bases, with 12 bases between them. Here the CDR3 reads CASSYRGGGLFF. CDR3 nucleotides: TGTGCCAGCAGTTACCGCGGGGGCGGGCTGTTTTTT.

The J gene is TRBJ1-1, the V gene TRBV6-5, with 7 bases that match TRBD1. Per germline, CDR1 MNHEY and CDR2 SVGAGI. The CDR3 is 11 residues long. Trimming cost V 9 bases and J 10 bases; bases outside gene matches: 8. The CDR3 reads CASSTGRRAFF. CDR3 DNA: TGTGCCAGTTCGACAGGGCGTCGAGCTTTCTTT.

The chain uses TRBV30 and TRBJ2-7, with D possibly being TRBD1 or TRBD2 (5 bases each). The CDR3 is 13 residues long. Trimming pared 4 bases from V and 0 bases from J, leaving 10 bases between. From germline, CDR1 is GTSNPN and CDR2 SVGIG (reference sequence). The CDR3 sequence is CAWMGDSSYEQYF. The CDR3 nucleotides read TGTGCCTGGATGGGGGATAGCTCCTACGAGCAGTACTTC.

The V and J genes are TRBV30 and TRBJ1-5; possible D gene TRBD1, 5 bases. Between the trimmed V and J ends, which lost 0 bases and 5 bases, there was a span of 11 bases. Germline V gene data show CDR1 as GTSNPN and CDR2 as SVGIG (reference sequence). This CDR3 region has 14 residues. CDR3 region: CAWSVQGMDQPQHF. The CDR3 nucleotides are TGTGCCTGGAGTGTGCAGGGTATGGATCAGCCCCAGCATTTT.

This clone has a single count. The chain carries TRBV7-9 and TRBJ2-7; D is undetermined. Germline loops: CDR1 SEHNR, CDR2 FQNEAQ (reference sequence). The V gene lost 5 bases and the J gene lost 0 bases, with 14 bases spanning the gap. The CDR3 runs 15 residues. CDR3 coding DNA: TGTGCCAGCAGCCCACCCTCCGGAGCCTCCTACGAGCAGTACTTC. This sequence encodes CASSPPSGASYEQYF.

J is TRBJ2-3 and V is TRBV19; D may be TRBD1 or TRBD2 (6 bases each). This CDR3 has 17 residues. Looked up from germline, CDR1 is LNHDA and CDR2 is SQIVND (reference sequence). V dropped 3 bases and J dropped 4 bases, with 20 bases sitting between them. The CDR3 nucleotides read TGTGCCAGTAGTATTAGGGCCACGGGGGCATCGGCAGATACGCAGTATTTT. This sequence encodes CASSIRATGASADTQYF. Supplemented by reference TRBV19 and TRBJ2-3, the full variable domain reads DGGITQSPKYLFRKEGQNVTLSCEQNLNHDAMYWYRQDPGQGLRLIYYSQIVNDFQKGDIAEGYSVSREKKESFPLTVTSAQKNPTAFYLCASSIRATGASADTQYFGPGTRLTVL.

The chain carries TRBV18 and TRBJ1-5; the match to TRBD1 covers 9 bases. This CDR3 contains 15 residues. Germline CDR1 KGHSH, CDR2 LQKENI. Trimming took 6 bases from V and 2 from J; bases not matched to a gene: 5. The CDR3: CASSGQGGGNQPQHF. For the CDR3, the DNA is TGTGCCAGCTCGGGACAGGGAGGCGGCAATCAGCCCCAGCATTTT.

The V call is TRBV30, the J call TRBJ2-3; no firm D call. The CDR3 has 13 amino acids. V lost 2 bases and J 4 bases, leaving 10 bases between the germline ends. Per germline, CDR1 GTSNPN and CDR2 SVGIG (reference sequence). CDR3 in DNA: TGTGCCTGGAGTTTTTTTCCGGCAGATACGCAGTATTTT. This encodes CAWSFFPADTQYF.

This clone has more than one count but fewer than ten. The chain uses TRBV7-2 and TRBJ1-5, with TRBD1 matching 9 bases. The V gene end was trimmed by 5 bases and the J gene end by 2 bases; junction bases not matched to a gene: 4. CDR1 is SGHTA and CDR2 is FQGNSA in the germline V gene. The CDR3 is 15 residues long. The CDR3 is CASSLQGARNQPQHF. The CDR3 DNA sequence: TGTGCCAGCAGCCTACAGGGGGCACGCAATCAGCCCCAGCATTTT.